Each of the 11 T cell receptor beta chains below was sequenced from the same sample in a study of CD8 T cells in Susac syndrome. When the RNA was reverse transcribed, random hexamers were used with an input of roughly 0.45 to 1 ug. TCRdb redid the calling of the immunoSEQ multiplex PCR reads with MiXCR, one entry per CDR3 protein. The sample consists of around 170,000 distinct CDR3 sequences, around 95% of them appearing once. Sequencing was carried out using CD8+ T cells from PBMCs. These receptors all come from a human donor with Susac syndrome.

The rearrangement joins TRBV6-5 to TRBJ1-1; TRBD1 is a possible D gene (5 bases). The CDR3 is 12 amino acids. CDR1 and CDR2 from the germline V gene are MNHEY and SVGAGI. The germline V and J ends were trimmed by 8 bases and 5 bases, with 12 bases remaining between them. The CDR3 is CASSGGVTEAFF. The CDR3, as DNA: TGTGCCAGCTCGGGAGGGGTAACTGAAGCTTTCTTT.

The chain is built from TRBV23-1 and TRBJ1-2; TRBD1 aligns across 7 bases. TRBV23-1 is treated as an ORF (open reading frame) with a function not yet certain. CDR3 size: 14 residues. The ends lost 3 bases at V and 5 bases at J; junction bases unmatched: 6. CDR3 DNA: TGCGCCAGCAGTCAGCCGGGACAGTTATATGGCTACACCTTC. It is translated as CASSQPGQLYGYTF.

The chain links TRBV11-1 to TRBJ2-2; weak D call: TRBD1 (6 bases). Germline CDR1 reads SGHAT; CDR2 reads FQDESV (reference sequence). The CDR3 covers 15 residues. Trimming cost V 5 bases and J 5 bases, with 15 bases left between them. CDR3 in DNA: TGTGCCAGCAGCCCACCGGACAGACAAACCGGGGAGCTGTTTTTT. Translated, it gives CASSPPDRQTGELFF.

CDR3 residues: CASSRGQHYGYTF. CDR3 DNA: TGTGCCAGCAGTCGCGGACAGCACTATGGCTACACCTTC. This chain links TRBV27 with TRBJ1-2; possibly TRBD1 for D (6 bases). The CDR3 covers 13 residues. V was shortened by 5 bases and J by 3 bases, with 10 bases between the two germline ends. Germline V gene sequence: CDR1 MNHEY, CDR2 SMNVEV (reference sequence).

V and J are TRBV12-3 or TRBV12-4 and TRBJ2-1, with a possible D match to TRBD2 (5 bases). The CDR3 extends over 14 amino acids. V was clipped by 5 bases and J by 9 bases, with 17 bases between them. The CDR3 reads CASSRSEGIGEQFF. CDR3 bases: TGTGCCAGCAGTCGCTCTGAGGGCATCGGTGAGCAGTTCTTC.

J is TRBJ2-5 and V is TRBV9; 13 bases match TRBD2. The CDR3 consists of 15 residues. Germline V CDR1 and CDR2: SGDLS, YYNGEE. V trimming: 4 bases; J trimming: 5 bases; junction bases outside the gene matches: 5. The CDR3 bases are TGTGCCAGCAGCCCTTGGACTAGCGGGAGTGAGACCCAGTACTTC. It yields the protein CASSPWTSGSETQYF.

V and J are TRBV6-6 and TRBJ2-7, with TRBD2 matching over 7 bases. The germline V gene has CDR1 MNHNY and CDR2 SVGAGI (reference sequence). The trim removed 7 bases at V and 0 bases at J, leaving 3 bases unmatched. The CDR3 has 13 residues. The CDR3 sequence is CASTSGGSYEQYF. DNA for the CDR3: TGTGCCAGCACCTCGGGGGGCTCCTACGAGCAGTACTTC.

CDR3 region: CSASNPSGANVLTF. The CDR3 bases are TGCAGTGCTTCCAATCCGTCTGGGGCCAACGTCCTGACTTTC. The chain is built from TRBV20-1 and TRBJ2-6; D is undetermined. This CDR3 spans 14 amino acids. Trimming removed 5 bases at V and 1 base at J, with 9 bases between. CDR1 is DFQATT, CDR2 SNEGSKA, per germline (reference sequence).

This CDR3 reads CASSLIAGRGNQPQHF. CDR3 in DNA: TGTGCCAGCAGTTTAATAGCGGGCCGGGGAAATCAGCCCCAGCATTTT. V gene TRBV28 combines with J gene TRBJ1-5; D unclear. The CDR3 is made up of 16 amino acids. The V gene lost 2 bases and the J gene lost 4 bases, with 15 bases spanning the gap. Germline CDR1 and CDR2: MDHEN and SYDVKM.

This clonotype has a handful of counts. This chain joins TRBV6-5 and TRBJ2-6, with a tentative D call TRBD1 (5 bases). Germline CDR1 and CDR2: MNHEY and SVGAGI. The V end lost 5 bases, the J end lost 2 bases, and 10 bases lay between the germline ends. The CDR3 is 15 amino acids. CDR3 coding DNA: TGTGCCAGCAGTGCGCAGGGTACTGGGGCCAACGTCCTGACTTTC. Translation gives CASSAQGTGANVLTF.

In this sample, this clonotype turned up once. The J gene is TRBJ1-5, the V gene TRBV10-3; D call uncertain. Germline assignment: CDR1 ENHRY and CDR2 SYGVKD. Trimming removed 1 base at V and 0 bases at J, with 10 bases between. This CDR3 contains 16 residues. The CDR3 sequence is CAISEFSDYSNQPQHF. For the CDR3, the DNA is TGTGCCATCAGTGAGTTCAGTGACTATAGCAATCAGCCCCAGCATTTT.